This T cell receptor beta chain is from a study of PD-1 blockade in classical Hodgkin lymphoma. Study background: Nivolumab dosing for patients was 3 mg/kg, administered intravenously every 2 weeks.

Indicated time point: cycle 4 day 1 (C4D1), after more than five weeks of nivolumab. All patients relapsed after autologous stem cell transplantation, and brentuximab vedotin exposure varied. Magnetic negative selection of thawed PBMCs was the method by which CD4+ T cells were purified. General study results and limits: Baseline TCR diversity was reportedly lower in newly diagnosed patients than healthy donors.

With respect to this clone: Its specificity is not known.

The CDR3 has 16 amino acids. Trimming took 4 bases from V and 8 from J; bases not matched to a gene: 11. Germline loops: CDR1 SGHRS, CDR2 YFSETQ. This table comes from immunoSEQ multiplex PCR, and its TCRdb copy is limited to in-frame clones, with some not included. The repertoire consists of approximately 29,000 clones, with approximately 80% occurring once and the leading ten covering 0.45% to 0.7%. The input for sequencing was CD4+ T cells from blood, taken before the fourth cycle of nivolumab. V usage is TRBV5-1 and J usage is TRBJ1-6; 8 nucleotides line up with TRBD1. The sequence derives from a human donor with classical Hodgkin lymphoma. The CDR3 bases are TGCGCCAGCAGCCTTTGGACAGGGAGGATGGATTCACCCCTCCACTTT. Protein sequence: CASSLWTGRMDSPLHF.